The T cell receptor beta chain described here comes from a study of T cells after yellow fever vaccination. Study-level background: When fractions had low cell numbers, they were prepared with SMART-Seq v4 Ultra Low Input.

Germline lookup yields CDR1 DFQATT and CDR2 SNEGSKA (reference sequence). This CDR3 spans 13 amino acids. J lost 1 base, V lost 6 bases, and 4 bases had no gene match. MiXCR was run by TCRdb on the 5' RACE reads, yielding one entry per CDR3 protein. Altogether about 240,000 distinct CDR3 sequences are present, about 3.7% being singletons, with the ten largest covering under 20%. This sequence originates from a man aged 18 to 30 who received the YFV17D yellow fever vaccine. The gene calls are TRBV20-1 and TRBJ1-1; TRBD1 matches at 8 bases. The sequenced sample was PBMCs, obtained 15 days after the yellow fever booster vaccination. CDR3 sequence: CSARDRQNTEAFF. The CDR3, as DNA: TGCAGTGCGCGGGACAGGCAGAACACTGAAGCTTTCTTT.